A selection of T cell receptor beta chains follows, all from one sample in a study of OX40 agonist ivuxolimab in advanced cancers. TCRdb keeps only in-frame clones here, not all; method: immunoSEQ multiplex PCR. This sample yields 67,000 or so clones, of which roughly 90% are seen a single time; 2.8% belongs to the top ten. The sample consisted of CD4+ or CD8+ T cells sorted from blood, taken in a trial of the OX40 agonist ivuxolimab. The source is an adult with an advanced solid tumor such as melanoma, head and neck, liver or kidney cancer. Each CDR3 is given with its conserved first and last residue.

j_call v_call cdr3_aa
TRBJ2-1 TRBV5-4 CASSLGQGGWNEQFF
TRBJ1-6 TRBV5-4 CASSLGTRSSYNSPLHF
TRBJ1-5 TRBV10-3 CAISESSRGQPQHF
TRBJ1-5 TRBV19 CASSASPGARNQPQHF
TRBJ2-5 TRBV2 CASSEEQASRETQYF
TRBJ2-7 TRBV7-2 CASSPRSSYEQYF
TRBJ2-7 TRBV11-2 CASSFLGAYEQYF
TRBJ1-3 TRBV11-2 CASRGQGAGNTIYF
TRBJ2-2 TRBV28 CAAKTENTGELFF
TRBJ2-3 TRBV6-6 CASRGGQGTDTQYF
TRBJ2-5 TRBV19 CASKIRASQETQYF
TRBJ2-2 TRBV2 CASSLGTSGGVRELFF
TRBJ1-5 TRBV27 CASKPVGGNQPQHF
TRBJ1-1 TRBV2 CASSYDEAFF
TRBJ2-1 TRBV7-8 CASSSRTSGGLDEQFF
TRBJ1-2 TRBV6-5 CASTRDRGDYGYTF
TRBJ1-6 TRBV6-6 CASTPWGFTNSPLHF
TRBJ2-2 TRBV7-6 CASSPHTGELFF
TRBJ1-4 TRBV19 CASSRTADEKLFF
TRBJ1-3 TRBV9 CASSVATGGNTIYF
TRBJ1-1 TRBV18 CASSLNNRDEAFF
TRBJ2-7 TRBV7-2 CASSLRYYEQYF
TRBJ2-5 TRBV7-2 CASSLTVAETQYF
TRBJ1-1 TRBV30 CAWSVTGGLTEAFF
TRBJ2-2 TRBV6-5 CASRTGVNTGELFF
TRBJ1-5 TRBV29-1 CSVGQGAQQPQHF
TRBJ2-3 TRBV5-5 CASSLVAGGDTQYF
TRBJ1-5 TRBV7-3 CASSLTGLYQPQHF
TRBJ2-7 TRBV5-4 CASSSGIYEQYF
TRBJ1-2 TRBV7-9 CASRFPGGSEGYTF
TRBJ1-2 TRBV4-3 CASSQEGQALRGYTF
TRBJ1-2 TRBV28 CASRSGTGTGTGYTF
TRBJ1-4 TRBV19 CASSIRGGTATNEKLFF
TRBJ1-2 TRBV30 CAWGLRGHGYTF
TRBJ2-1 TRBV14 CASSRAYDPYNEQFF
TRBJ1-5 TRBV15 CATSRTLEVNQPQHF
TRBJ2-5 TRBV5-3 CASSSGQGYETQYF
TRBJ2-5 TRBV5-5 CASSLVAPQETQYF
TRBJ1-1 TRBV9 CASSVSPNLRDRDCGEAFF